This record concerns one T cell receptor beta chain sequence. V gave up 5 bases and J gave up 1 base, with 12 bases separating them. This CDR3 region has 15 residues. Germline loops: CDR1 KGHDR, CDR2 SFDVKD. This record comes from a study of blood T cell repertoires in COVID-19. The overall study: There were acute and convalescent COVID-19 samples, and they came from the United States, Italy and Spain.

Sequenced by immunoSEQ multiplex PCR; TCRdb stores in-frame clones only, minus some. The sample consists of 150,000 or so clones, about 83% of them appearing once. Source material: PBMCs or T cells enriched from blood (not recorded which). The chain is built from TRBV24-1 and TRBJ2-3; D is perhaps TRBD2 (6 bases). This sequence was found in a woman aged 50 to 60 in a cohort exposed to, infected with or recovered from COVID-19 (not recorded which). The CDR3 loop is CATSGLGGGTDTQYF. The CDR3 DNA is TGTGCCACCAGTGGTCTGGGGGGTGGCACAGATACGCAGTATTTT.